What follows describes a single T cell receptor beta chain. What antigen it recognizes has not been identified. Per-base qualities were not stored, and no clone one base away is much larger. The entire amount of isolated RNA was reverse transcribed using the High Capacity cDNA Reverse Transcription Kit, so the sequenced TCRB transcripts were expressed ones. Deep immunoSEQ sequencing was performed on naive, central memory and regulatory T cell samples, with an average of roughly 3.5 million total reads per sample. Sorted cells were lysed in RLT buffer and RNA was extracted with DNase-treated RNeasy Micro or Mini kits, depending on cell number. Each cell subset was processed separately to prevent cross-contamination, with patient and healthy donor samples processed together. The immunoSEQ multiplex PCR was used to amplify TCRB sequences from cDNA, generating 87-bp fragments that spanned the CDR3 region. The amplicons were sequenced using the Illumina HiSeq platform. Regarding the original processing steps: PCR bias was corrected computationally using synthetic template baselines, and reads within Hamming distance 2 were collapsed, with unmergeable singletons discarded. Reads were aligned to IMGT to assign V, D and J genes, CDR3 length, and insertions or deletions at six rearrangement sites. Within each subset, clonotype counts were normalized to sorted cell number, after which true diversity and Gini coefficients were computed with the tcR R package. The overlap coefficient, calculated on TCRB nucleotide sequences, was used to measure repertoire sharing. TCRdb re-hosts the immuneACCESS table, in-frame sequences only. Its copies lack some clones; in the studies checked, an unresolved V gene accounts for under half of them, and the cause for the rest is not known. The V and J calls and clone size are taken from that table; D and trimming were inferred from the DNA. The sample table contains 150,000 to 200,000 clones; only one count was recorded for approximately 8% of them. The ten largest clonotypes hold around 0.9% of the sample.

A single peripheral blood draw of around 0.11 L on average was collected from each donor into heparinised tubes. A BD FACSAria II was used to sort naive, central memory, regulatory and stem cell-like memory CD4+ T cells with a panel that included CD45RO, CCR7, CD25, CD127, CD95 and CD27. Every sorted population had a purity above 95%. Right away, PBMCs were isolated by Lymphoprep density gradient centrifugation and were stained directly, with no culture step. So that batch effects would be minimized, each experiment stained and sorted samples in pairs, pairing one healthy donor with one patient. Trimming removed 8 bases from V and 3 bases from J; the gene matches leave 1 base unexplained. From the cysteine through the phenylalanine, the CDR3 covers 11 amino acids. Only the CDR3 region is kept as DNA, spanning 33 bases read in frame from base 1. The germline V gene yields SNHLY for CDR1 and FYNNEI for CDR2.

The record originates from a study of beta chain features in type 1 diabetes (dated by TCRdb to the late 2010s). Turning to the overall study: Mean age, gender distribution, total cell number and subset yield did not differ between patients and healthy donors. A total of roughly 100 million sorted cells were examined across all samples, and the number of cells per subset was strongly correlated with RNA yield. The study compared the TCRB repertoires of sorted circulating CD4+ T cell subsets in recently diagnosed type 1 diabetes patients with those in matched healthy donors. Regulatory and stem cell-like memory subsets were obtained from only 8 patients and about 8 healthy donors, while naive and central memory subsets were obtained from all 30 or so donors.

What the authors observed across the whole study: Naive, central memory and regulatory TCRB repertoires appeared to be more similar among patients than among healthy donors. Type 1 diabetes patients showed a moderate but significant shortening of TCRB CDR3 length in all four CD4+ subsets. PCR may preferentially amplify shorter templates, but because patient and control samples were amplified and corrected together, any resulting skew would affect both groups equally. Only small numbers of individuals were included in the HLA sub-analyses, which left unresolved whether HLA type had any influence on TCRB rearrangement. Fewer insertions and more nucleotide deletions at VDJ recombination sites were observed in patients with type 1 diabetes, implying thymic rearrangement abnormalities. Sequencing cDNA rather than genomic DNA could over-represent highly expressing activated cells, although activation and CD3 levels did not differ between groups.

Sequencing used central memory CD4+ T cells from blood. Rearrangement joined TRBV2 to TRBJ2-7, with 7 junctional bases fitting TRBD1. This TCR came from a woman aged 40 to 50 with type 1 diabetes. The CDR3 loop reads CASDRDYEQYF. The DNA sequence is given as TGTGCCAGCGACAGGGACTACGAGCAGTACTTC.